Included here is one T cell receptor beta chain sequence, with context. This sample is part of a study of neoadjuvant anti-PD-1 for oral cavity cancer. Study-level background: Before surgery, most patients got three to four biweekly 3 mg/kg nivolumab doses. Patients without progression received a fourth nivolumab dose around day 43, then surgical resection on days 50-56.

Measured with immunoSEQ multiplex PCR; TCRdb has only the in-frame clones, and not every one. This repertoire shows roughly 10,000 clones, approximately 52% found once; its top ten account for roughly 29%. The CDR3 loop spans 14 amino acids. V lost 0 bases, J lost 0 bases, and 6 bases lay in between. CDR1 is MNHEY and CDR2 is SVGAGI in the germline V gene. This receptor was obtained from a person aged 40 to 85 with oral cavity squamous cell carcinoma. This sample comprised tumor tissue, obtained before nivolumab (anti-PD-1) treatment. This chain links TRBV6-5 with TRBJ2-7; possibly TRBD2 for D (6 bases). The CDR3 DNA reads TGTGCCAGCAGTTACTCGACTAGCTCCTACGAGCAGTACTTC. As protein: CASSYSTSSYEQYF.